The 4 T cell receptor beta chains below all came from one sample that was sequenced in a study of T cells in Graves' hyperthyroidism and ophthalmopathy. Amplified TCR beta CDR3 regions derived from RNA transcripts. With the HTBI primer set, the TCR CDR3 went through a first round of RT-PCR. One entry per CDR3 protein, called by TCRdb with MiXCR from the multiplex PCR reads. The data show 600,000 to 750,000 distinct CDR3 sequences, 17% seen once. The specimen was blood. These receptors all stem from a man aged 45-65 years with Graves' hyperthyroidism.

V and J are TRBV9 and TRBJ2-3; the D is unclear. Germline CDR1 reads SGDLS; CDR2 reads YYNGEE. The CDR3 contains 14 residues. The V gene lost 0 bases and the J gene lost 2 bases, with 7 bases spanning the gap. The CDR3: CASSVAQVTDTQYF. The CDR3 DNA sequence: TGTGCCAGCAGCGTAGCTCAGGTCACAGATACGCAGTATTTT.

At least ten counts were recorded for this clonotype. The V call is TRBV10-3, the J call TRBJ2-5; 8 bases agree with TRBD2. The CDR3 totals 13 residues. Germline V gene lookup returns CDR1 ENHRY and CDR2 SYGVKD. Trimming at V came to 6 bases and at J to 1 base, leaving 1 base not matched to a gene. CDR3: CAIRLAAQETQYF. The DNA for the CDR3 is TGTGCCATCAGACTAGCGGCCCAAGAGACCCAGTACTTC.

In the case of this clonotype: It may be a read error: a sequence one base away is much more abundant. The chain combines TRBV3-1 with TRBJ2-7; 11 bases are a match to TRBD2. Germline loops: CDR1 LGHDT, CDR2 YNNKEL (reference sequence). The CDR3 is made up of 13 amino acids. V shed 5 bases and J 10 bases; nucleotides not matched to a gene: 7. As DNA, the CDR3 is TGTGCCAGCAGCTTACTAGCGGGAGCCGACCAGTACTTC. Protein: CASSLLAGADQYF.

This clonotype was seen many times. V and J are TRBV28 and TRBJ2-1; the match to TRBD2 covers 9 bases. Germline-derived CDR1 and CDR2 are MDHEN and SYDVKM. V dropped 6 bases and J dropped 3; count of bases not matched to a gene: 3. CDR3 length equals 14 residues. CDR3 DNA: TGTGCCAGCAGACTAGCGGGCAACTACAATGAGCAGTTCTTC. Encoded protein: CASRLAGNYNEQFF.